The TCR beta chain under discussion was sequenced for a study of blood T cell repertoires in COVID-19. Study at large: Acute and convalescent COVID-19 samples came from the United States, Italy and Spain.

The CDR3 has 13 amino acids. Germline CDR1 reads GTSNPN; CDR2 reads SVGIG (reference sequence). The V gene lost 0 bases and the J gene lost 2 bases, with 8 bases spanning the gap. This table comes from immunoSEQ multiplex PCR, and its TCRdb copy is limited to in-frame clones, with some not included. Here the sample spans roughly 410,000 clones, 70% to 90% being singletons. Sequenced material: peripheral blood. The genes are TRBV30 and TRBJ2-7; TRBD2 might be the D (7 bases). This TCR came from a man aged 35 to 55 with acute or convalescent COVID-19. CDR3 DNA: TGTGCCTGGAGTGTAGGGGGGGCCTACGAGCAGTACTTC. It codes for CAWSVGGAYEQYF.